This T cell receptor beta chain was observed in a study of regulatory T cells in long-lasting Graves disease (TCRdb year 2021). Turning to the overall study: Persistent Graves' disease meant more than 5 years of antithyroid drug treatment with TSH receptor autoantibodies that stayed positive. Persistent Graves' disease patients were compared with newly diagnosed Graves' disease patients by peripheral blood TCR sequencing and RNA sequencing. The study was registered as a clinical trial and conducted in China. TCR sequencing covered roughly 13 persistent and roughly 20 newly diagnosed Graves' disease patients, around 33 samples in total. Antithyroid drugs had been taken for approximately 10 years on average by persistent Graves' disease patients in the clinical cohort.

In the case of this clonotype: Which antigen it targets is not known. The record has no base qualities; no much larger clone is one base away.

The time point label, read with the paper, signifies: persistent/refractory GD, antithyroid drugs over 5 years with positive TRAb. RNA was extracted from PBMCs in TRIzol for both TCR sequencing and RNA sequencing. The diagnosis of Graves' disease was made according to American Thyroid Association guidelines. Patients for the study were recruited at an endocrinology department in Xi'an, China. Each patient gave about 10 milliliters of peripheral blood, collected in an EDTA anticoagulant tube. Ficoll Paque Plus density gradient separation was used to isolate PBMCs, and no further T cell sorting was done. An Agilent 2100 Bioanalyzer and agarose gel were used to check RNA quality, and a NanoDrop 2000 was used to measure RNA concentration. Receptors were amplified or captured by multiplex PCR. Sequencing was carried out with an Illumina HiSeq 4000. iRepertoire HTBI primers and Arm-PCR amplification of CDR3 regions were used to construct TCR beta libraries. Gel purification was performed on PCR products prior to sequencing. Regarding the original processing steps: Gene usage analysis of CDR3 amino acid clonotypes used the approximately 62 TRBV and 11 to 15 TRBJ segments found across samples. COPE and FqMerger were used to merge the filtered high-quality paired reads into contigs. Contigs were aligned with BLAST to IMGT TRBV, TRBD and TRBJ reference genes, and CDR3 was defined per IMGT. Clonotypes above 0.1% frequency were classified as highly expanded clones. Shannon entropy served as the measure of repertoire diversity, while the Gini coefficient captured V-J evenness. A clonotype was considered public if more than one individual shared it. TCRdb passed the public sequencing reads through fastp at Q25 and MiXCR, retaining productive beta sequences. Rows are combined by CDR3 protein, so each entry shows the most common genes and DNA. TCRdb's processing, not the study's, gives the V and J calls here. Counted in this sample were around 430,000 distinct CDR3 sequences; 22% of them appeared once. The ten biggest clones cover about an eighth of the sample.

Paper-wide results and their limitations: Persistent Graves' disease patients showed lower TCR Shannon entropy and fewer highly expanded clones than newly diagnosed patients, suggesting clonal expansion. Sequencing and analysis were restricted to the TCR beta chain. TRBV28, TRBJ1-2 and TRBJ2-5 were preferentially used in persistent disease, while TRBV20-1 and TRBJ2-1 were favored in newly diagnosed disease. Persistent patients shared more public clonotypes among themselves (around 2,500) than newly diagnosed patients did (approximately 870). Because the primary lesion, thyroid tissue, could not be accessed, the study looked at peripheral blood alone. As a limitation, the authors acknowledged that the small sample size may reduce accuracy.

A distance of 12 bases separates the germline ends of V and J, which lose 5 bases and 5 bases respectively. CDR1 and CDR2, per the germline V gene, are SGHTA and FQGNSA. From its cysteine to its phenylalanine, the CDR3 spans 13 amino acids. Just CDR3 DNA is preserved here, 39 bases in frame from base 1. The chain uses TRBV7-2 and TRBJ1-2; D gene: possibly TRBD1, on 6 matching bases. The sequencing here drew on peripheral blood mononuclear cells (PBMCs), taken when the disease was refractory, from a patient treated with antithyroid drugs. The TCR was taken from a female donor with Graves disease. Here the CDR3 is given as CASSPNQGYGYTF. The DNA is as follows: TGTGCCAGCAGCCCCAATCAGGGGTATGGCTACACCTTC.